The source of this TCR beta chain is a study of blood T cells in healthy people across ages. The germline gives CDR1 DFQATT, CDR2 SNEGSKA (reference sequence). Trimming took 6 bases from V and 3 from J; bases not matched to a gene: 11. This CDR3 is built from 14 residues. Primers used in a second PCR of about 7 to 12 cycles were a sample-barcoded 5' primer and a J-beta primer mix. TCRdb used MiXCR to reprocess the 5' RACE reads, holding one entry per CDR3 protein. The table lists 1.5 million or so distinct CDR3 sequences, around two fifths of them singletons. The sequence derives from a woman aged 18 to 35 in good health. The sequencing input was blood. The rearrangement uses TRBV20-1 and TRBJ2-7; 7 bases agree with TRBD2. The CDR3 DNA reads TGCAGTGCGAGCCTCGGGGGGTCGGGCTACGAGCAGTACTTC. It translates to CSASLGGSGYEQYF.